The sample holds a few counts of the clone carrying this TCR beta chain. The antigen remains undetermined. The sample belongs to a study of identical twins. Trimming took 9 bases from V and 7 from J, leaving 19 bases between them. The V gene's germline CDR1 is SGDLS and CDR2 YYNGEE. CDR3 length: 13 residues. TCRdb reanalysed the 5' RACE reads using MiXCR and keeps one entry per CDR3 protein. The top ten hold 7.2% of the sample, which has some 300,000 distinct CDR3 sequences, 12% seen once. General study results and limits: Insertions ran lower in abundant cord blood beta clonotypes, though not in memory repertoires. In drawing conclusions, the study used cross-sectional statistical analysis and did not follow the same donors.

This same sample was also part of a study on yellow fever vaccine responses in identical twins.

The chain combines TRBV9 with TRBJ1-2, with D unresolved. The sequenced material came from CD8+ T cells sorted from blood. The sequence was collected from a woman aged 18 to 35 in good health. CDR3 region: CATDSRGGLGYTF. As DNA, the CDR3 is TGTGCCACCGATTCGCGGGGAGGACTTGGCTACACCTTC.